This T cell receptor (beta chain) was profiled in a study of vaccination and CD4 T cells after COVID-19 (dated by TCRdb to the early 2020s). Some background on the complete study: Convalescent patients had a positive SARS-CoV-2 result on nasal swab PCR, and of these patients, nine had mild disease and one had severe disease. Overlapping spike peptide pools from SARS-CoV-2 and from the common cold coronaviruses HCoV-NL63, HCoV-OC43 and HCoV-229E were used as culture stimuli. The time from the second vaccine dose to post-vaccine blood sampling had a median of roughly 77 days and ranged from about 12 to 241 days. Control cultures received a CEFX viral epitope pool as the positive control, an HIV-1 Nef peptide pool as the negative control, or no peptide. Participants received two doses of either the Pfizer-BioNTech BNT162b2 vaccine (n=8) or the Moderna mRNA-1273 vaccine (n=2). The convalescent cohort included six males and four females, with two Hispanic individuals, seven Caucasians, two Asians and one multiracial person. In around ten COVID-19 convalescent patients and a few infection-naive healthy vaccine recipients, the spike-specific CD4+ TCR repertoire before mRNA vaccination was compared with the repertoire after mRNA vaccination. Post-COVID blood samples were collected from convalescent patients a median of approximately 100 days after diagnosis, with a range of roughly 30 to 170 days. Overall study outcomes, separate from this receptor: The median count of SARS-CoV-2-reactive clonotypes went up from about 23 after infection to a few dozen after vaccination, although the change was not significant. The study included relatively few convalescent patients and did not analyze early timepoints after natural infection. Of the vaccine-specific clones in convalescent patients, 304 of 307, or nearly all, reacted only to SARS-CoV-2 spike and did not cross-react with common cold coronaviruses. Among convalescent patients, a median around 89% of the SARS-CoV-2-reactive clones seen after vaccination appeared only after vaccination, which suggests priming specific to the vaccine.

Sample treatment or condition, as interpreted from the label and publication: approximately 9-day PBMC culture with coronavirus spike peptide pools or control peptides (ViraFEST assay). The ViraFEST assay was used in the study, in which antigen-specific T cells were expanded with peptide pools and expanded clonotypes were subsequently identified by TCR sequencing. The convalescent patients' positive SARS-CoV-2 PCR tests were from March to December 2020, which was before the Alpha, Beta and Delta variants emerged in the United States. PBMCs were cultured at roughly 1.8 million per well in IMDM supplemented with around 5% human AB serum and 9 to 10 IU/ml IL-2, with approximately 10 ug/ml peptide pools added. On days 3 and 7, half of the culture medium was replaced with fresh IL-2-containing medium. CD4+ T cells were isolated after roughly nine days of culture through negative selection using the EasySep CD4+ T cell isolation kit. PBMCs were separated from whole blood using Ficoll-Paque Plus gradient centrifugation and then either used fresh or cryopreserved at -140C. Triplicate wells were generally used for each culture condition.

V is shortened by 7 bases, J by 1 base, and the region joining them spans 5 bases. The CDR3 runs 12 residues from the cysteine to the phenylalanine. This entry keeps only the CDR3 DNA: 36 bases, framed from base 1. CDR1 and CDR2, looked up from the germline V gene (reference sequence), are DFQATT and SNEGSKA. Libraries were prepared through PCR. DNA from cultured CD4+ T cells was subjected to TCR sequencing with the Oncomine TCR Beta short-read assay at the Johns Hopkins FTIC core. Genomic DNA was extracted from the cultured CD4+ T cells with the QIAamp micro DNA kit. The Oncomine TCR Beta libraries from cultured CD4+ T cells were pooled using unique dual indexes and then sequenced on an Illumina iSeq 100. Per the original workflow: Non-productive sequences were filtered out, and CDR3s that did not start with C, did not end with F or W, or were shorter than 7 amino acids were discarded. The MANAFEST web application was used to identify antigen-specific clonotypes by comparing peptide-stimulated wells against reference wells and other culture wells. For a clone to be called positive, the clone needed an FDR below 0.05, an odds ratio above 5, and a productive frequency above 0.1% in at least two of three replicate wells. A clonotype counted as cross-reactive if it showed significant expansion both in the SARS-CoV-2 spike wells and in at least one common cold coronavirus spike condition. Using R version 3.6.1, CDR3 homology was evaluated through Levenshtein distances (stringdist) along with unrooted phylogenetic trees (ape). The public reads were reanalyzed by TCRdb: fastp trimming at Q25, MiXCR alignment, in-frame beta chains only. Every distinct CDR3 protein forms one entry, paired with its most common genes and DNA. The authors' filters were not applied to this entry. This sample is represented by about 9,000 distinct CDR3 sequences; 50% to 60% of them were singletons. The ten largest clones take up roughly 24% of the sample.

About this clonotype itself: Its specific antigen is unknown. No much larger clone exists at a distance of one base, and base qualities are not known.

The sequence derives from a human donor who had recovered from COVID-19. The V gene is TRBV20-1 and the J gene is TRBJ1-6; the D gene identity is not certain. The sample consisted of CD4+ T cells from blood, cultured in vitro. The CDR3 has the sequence CSVRSYNSPLHF. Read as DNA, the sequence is TGCAGTGTTAGGTCCTATAATTCACCCCTCCACTTT.